The rows below give T cell receptor beta chains drawn from one sample of a study of blood T cell repertoires in COVID-19. TCRdb's copy holds only in-frame clones and misses some; the assay was immunoSEQ multiplex PCR. The data show 200,000 to 300,000 clones, around 89% seen once. Sequenced material: PBMCs or T cells enriched from blood (not recorded which). Source of these receptors: a man between 40 and 49 years old who had recovered from COVID-19. CDR3s include the opening cysteine and the closing phenylalanine or tryptophan.

v_call	j_call	cdr3_aa
TRBV21-1	TRBJ2-5	CASSKGASGRAGETQYF
TRBV19	TRBJ1-2	CASSIQQGSGYTF
TRBV14	TRBJ2-7	CASSQRSTGSYEQYF
TRBV19	TRBJ2-2	CASIQGIRTGELFF
TRBV10-2	TRBJ1-5	CASSLQGGSQPQHF
TRBV5-6	TRBJ1-2	CASSQRTGSVYGYTF
TRBV6-5	TRBJ1-2	CASSYDRSFYGYTF
TRBV29-1	TRBJ1-1	CSVDFKIKFKAQRNTEAFF
TRBV19	TRBJ1-4	CASRDTRSATNEKLFF
TRBV5-6	TRBJ2-1	CASTPGLAGGPWLNEQFF
TRBV18	TRBJ1-1	CASSPTLQGQENTEAFF
TRBV19	TRBJ1-2	CASSMRDTLNYGYTF
TRBV7-6	TRBJ1-3	CASSLRRGHSGNTIYF
TRBV7-8	TRBJ1-1	CASSGPRGGNTEAFF
TRBV6-5	TRBJ2-3	CASSRQGGTDTQYF
TRBV4-2	TRBJ2-7	CASSQGRGWRGGEQYF
TRBV14	TRBJ1-3	CASSHSSGNTIYF
TRBV18	TRBJ1-2	CASSPRAASEPIYGYTF
TRBV21-1	TRBJ1-1	CASSKGKEGHLNTEAFF
TRBV9	TRBJ2-7	CASSVEADLVSYEQYF
TRBV11-3	TRBJ2-2	CASSRLSTSGGELFF
TRBV5-1	TRBJ2-2	CASSQDTNTGELFF
TRBV19	TRBJ2-2	CASSLKTGLLTGELFF
TRBV19	TRBJ2-1	CASLRGPGIDEQFF
TRBV5-1	TRBJ1-4	CASSAAASNEKLFF
TRBV4-1	TRBJ2-5	CASSQDDAGGGPYQETQYF
TRBV9	TRBJ2-1	CASSVAAGGYNEQFF
TRBV18	TRBJ1-5	CASSPDSGGTQHF
TRBV5-1	TRBJ2-2	CASSYGLAGNTGELFF
TRBV5-4	TRBJ2-7	CASNLQGTYEQYF
TRBV19	TRBJ2-7	CASSTTGAYEQYF
TRBV7-9	TRBJ1-2	CASSTNTGGYTF
TRBV27	TRBJ2-1	CASSYYRRTGEQFF
TRBV2	TRBJ1-2	CASSPDREFGYTF